Below are 2 T cell receptor beta chains sequenced from a single sample in a study of cytomegalovirus exposure and HLA in healthy donors. Primers for the PCR totalled 60 Vbeta and 13 Jbeta. Produced via immunoSEQ multiplex PCR; TCRdb's table is partial and in-frame only. The sample shows about 190,000 clones, 82% of them seen only once. Sample: PBMCs. The source of these receptors is a woman aged 18-29 years in good health and CMV-seronegative.

The CDR3, as DNA: TGCGCCAGCAGCTTGGAACAGGCTATCACAGATACGCAGTATTTT. Amino acids: CASSLEQAITDTQYF. The rearrangement links TRBV5-1 to TRBJ2-3, with D perhaps TRBD1 (5 bases). The CDR3 consists of 15 residues. Between the trimmed V and J ends, which lost 0 bases and 2 bases, there was a span of 10 bases. The V gene's germline CDR1 is SGHRS and CDR2 YFSETQ.

This clone has only a few counts. This chain uses TRBV30 with TRBJ1-1; 9 bases are shared with TRBD1. Losses at the gene ends were 5 bases for V and 6 bases for J; bases not matched to a gene: 22. CDR1 and CDR2 from the germline V gene are GTSNPN and SVGIG (reference sequence). CDR3 size: 18 residues. CDR3 nucleotide sequence: TGTGCCTGGCAAGGACAGGGGACTTTTCTTTGCGCGGGAGCTGAAGCTTTCTTT. Protein: CAWQGQGTFLCAGAEAFF.